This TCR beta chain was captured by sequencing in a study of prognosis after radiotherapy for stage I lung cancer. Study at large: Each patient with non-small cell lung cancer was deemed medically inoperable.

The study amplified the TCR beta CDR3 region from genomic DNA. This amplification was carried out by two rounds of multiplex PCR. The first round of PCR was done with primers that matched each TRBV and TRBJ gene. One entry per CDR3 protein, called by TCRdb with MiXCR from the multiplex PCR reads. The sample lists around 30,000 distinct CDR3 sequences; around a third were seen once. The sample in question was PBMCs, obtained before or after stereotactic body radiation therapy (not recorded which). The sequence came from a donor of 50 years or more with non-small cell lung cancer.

The CDR3 sequence is CASSTKGGFYGYTF. CDR3 coding DNA: TGTGCCAGCAGTACAAAAGGGGGCTTCTATGGCTACACCTTC. The V and J genes are TRBV12-3 or TRBV12-4 and TRBJ1-2, with 7 positions matching TRBD1. The CDR3 has 14 residues. The trim removed 5 bases at V and 4 bases at J, leaving 7 bases unmatched.